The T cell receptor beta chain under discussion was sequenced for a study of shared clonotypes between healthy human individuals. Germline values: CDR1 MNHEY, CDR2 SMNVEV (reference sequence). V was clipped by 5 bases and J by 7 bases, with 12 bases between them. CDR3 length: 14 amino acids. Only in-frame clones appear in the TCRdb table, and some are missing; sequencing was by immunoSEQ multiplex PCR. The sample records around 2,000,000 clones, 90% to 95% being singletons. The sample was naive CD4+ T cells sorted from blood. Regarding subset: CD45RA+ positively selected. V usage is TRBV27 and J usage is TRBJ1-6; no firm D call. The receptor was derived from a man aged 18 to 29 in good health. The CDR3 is CASSPRAWNSPLHF. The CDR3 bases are TGTGCCAGCAGTCCCCGGGCATGGAATTCACCCCTCCACTTT.